The present entry profiles one T cell receptor (beta chain) with its context. The data belong to a study of blood T cell repertoires in COVID-19. Study background: Sources were T cells, B-cell-depleted T cells, or PBMCs; the material itself was cDNA or gDNA.

TCRdb keeps only in-frame clones here, not all; method: immunoSEQ multiplex PCR. Seen here are fewer than 150,000 clones, approximately 90% observed once, and the top ten hold approximately 7.7%. In germline, CDR1 is SGHRS, CDR2 YFSETQ. V was clipped by 4 bases and J by 6 bases, with 9 bases between them. CDR3 length: 12 residues. Sample: peripheral blood. The receptor's source is a human donor in a cohort sampled during active COVID-19. The gene calls are TRBV5-1 and TRBJ2-3; a possible D gene is TRBD1 (5 bases). In nucleotides, the CDR3 is TGCGCCAGCAGCCTAGGGGTCGATACGCAGTATTTT. It is translated as CASSLGVDTQYF.